Each of the 4 T cell receptor beta chains below was sequenced from the same sample in a study of cytomegalovirus exposure and HLA in healthy donors. Clones were read by immunoSEQ multiplex PCR, and TCRdb kept only the in-frame ones, dropping some. The sample has roughly 80,000 clones; approximately 93% are singletons. The sample taken for sequencing was PBMCs. Every receptor here comes from a woman younger than 35 in good health and CMV-seropositive.

The rearrangement links TRBV5-6 to TRBJ2-3; a possible D gene is TRBD1 (5 bases). This CDR3 spans 14 amino acids. Germline-derived CDR1 and CDR2 are SGHDT and YYEEEE. V was cut by 0 bases and J by 2 bases, with 7 bases left in between. The CDR3 loop reads CASSLARDTDTQYF. CDR3 bases: TGTGCCAGCAGCTTGGCCAGGGACACAGATACGCAGTATTTT.

The V and J genes are TRBV11-2 and TRBJ2-1, with 7 positions matching TRBD1. This CDR3 has 15 amino acids. V gave up 0 bases and J gave up 7 bases; unmatched junction bases: 6. Germline V gene data show CDR1 as SGHAT and CDR2 as FQNNGV. DNA for the CDR3: TGTGCCAGCAGCTTAGACCGGACAGGTTCGAATGAGCAGTTCTTC. It yields the protein CASSLDRTGSNEQFF.

V and J are TRBV28 and TRBJ1-1, with a tentative D call TRBD1 (5 bases). From germline, CDR1 is MDHEN and CDR2 SYDVKM. The CDR3 extends over 15 amino acids. Trimming removed 3 bases from V and 0 bases from J, with 11 bases in between. CDR3 in DNA: TGTGCCAGCAGTTTTCCCGACAGCTTGAACACTGAAGCTTTCTTT. Its protein is CASSFPDSLNTEAFF.

CDR3 bases: TGTGCCAGCAGCCCCAAGACTAGCGGGGCAGATACGCAGTATTTT. Its translation: CASSPKTSGADTQYF. This chain joins TRBV5-4 and TRBJ2-3; 11 bases line up with TRBD2. Trimming cost V 4 bases and J 4 bases; bases outside gene matches: 5. The CDR3 is 15 residues long. CDR1 and CDR2 from the germline V gene are SGHNT and YYREEE (reference sequence).